One and the same sample provided the 10 T cell receptor beta chains below, sequenced in a study of T-cell reconstitution after alpha-beta-depleted transplantation in children. Molecular barcoding with unique molecular identifiers was used for the TCRbeta library. MiXCR, run by TCRdb on the PCR reads, gives a single entry per CDR3 protein. The sample consists of around 490,000 distinct CDR3 sequences, around 10% of them appearing once. The material sequenced was PBMCs, mostly from graft donor cells, taken 180 days after TCRalphabeta/CD19-depleted stem cell transplant. The receptors were sampled from a female patient aged 2 to 10 who had a stem cell transplant for aplastic anemia, so the T cells may come from the graft donor.

This clonotype was counted at least ten times. The chain has TRBV28 and TRBJ1-1; no clear D. CDR1 is MDHEN, CDR2 SYDVKM, per germline. CDR3 length: 13 residues. Trimming removed 6 bases from V and 1 base from J, with 9 bases in between. The CDR3 DNA reads as TGTGCCAGCAGGCCCGCGTCGAACACTGAAGCTTTCTTT. Translation: CASRPASNTEAFF.

The CDR3 sequence: CASSQGVSLYTQYF. DNA of the CDR3: TGCGCCAGCAGCCAAGGCGTCAGTTTATATACGCAGTATTTT. The chain couples TRBV4-3 to TRBJ2-3, with no clear D. CDR1 is LGHNA, CDR2 YSLEER, per germline. V lost 1 base and J lost 7, with 12 bases in between. This CDR3 comprises 14 residues.

The chain is built from TRBV10-3 and TRBJ2-1, with 9 bases aligning to TRBD2. Germline V gives CDR1 ENHRY, CDR2 SYGVKD. The trim removed 0 bases at V and 2 bases at J, leaving 11 bases unmatched. The CDR3 covers 19 residues. The CDR3 nucleotides read TGTGCCATCAGTGAGTCGAGTCCAGCGGGAGGTTTAGCCTACAATGAGCAGTTCTTC. Protein: CAISESSPAGGLAYNEQFF.

This clonotype was counted a few times. The chain is built from TRBV5-1 and TRBJ1-1; no clear D gene. Trimming left V 0 bases short and J 1 base short, with 10 bases between. The CDR3 is made up of 15 amino acids. The germline V gene encodes CDR1 SGHRS and CDR2 YFSETQ. CDR3 loop: CASSLVGIPNTEAFF. CDR3 nucleotides: TGCGCCAGCAGCTTGGTGGGGATTCCGAACACTGAAGCTTTCTTT.

The rearrangement links TRBV7-8 to TRBJ1-1; 7 bases align to TRBD1. The ends lost 5 bases at V and 3 bases at J; junction bases unmatched: 6. The CDR3 has 14 residues. Germline V gives CDR1 SGHVS, CDR2 FQNEAQ. CDR3 amino acids: CASSLSGGYTEAFF. In DNA, the CDR3 is TGTGCCAGCAGCCTTTCAGGGGGGTACACTGAAGCTTTCTTT.

The chain is built from TRBV28 and TRBJ2-7; D gene uncertain. This CDR3 region has 11 residues. Germline assignment: CDR1 MDHEN and CDR2 SYDVKM. V lost 4 bases to trimming and J lost 5 bases, with 6 bases between them. The CDR3 coding sequence is TGTGCCAGCAGTTATCCAGACGAGCAGTACTTC. This codes for CASSYPDEQYF.

The chain is built from TRBV20-1 and TRBJ2-2; 8 bases match TRBD1. Germline V CDR1 and CDR2: DFQATT, SNEGSKA (reference sequence). CDR3 length: 13 amino acids. V was clipped by 4 bases and J by 4 bases; unmatched bases: 2. CDR3 sequence reads: CSAIGQGTGELFF. The CDR3 bases are TGCAGTGCTATTGGACAGGGCACCGGGGAGCTGTTTTTT.

CDR3 in amino acids: CASSRFFTYEQYV. The CDR3, as DNA: TGTGCCAGCAGCCGCTTTTTTACCTACGAGCAGTACGTC. The rearrangement links TRBV7-8 to TRBJ2-7, with no clear D. The CDR3 covers 13 residues. In germline, CDR1 is SGHVS, CDR2 FQNEAQ. V dropped 5 bases and J dropped 2 bases, with 10 bases sitting between them.

There are a few counts of this clonotype. This sequence joins TRBV20-1 and TRBJ1-3; D is possibly TRBD1 (5 bases). V lost 5 bases, J lost 4 bases, and 12 bases lay in between. From germline, CDR1 is DFQATT and CDR2 SNEGSKA (reference sequence). The CDR3 sequence is 13 residues long. CDR3 DNA: TGCAGTGCTCGGCCGGGGGTCGGAAACACCATATATTTT. Protein sequence: CSARPGVGNTIYF.

This clonotype occurred a few times. The chain joins TRBV5-1 to TRBJ2-1; 10 positions match TRBD2. Germline V gene lookup returns CDR1 SGHRS and CDR2 YFSETQ. The CDR3 is 18 amino acids. J gave up 12 bases and V 6 bases, and 24 bases lay outside the gene matches. The CDR3 sequence is CASNPSGSLTHTMIGQFF. The CDR3 region has the DNA TGCGCCAGCAACCCTAGCGGGAGCCTGACTCATACAATGATCGGGCAGTTCTTC.